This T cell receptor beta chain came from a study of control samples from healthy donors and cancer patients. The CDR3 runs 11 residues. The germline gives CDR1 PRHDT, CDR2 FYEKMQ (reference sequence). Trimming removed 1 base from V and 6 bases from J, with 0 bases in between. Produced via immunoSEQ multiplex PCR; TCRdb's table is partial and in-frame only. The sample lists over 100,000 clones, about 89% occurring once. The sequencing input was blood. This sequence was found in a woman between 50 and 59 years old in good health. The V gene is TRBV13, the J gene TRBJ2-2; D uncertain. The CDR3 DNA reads TGTGCCAGCAGCTTAGCCGGGGAGCTGTTTTTT. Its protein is CASSLAGELFF.